The 9 T cell receptor beta chains below all came from one sample that was sequenced in a study of graft-versus-host responses after intestinal transplantation. For these receptors, no antigen is known. Assay: immunoSEQ multiplex PCR; the TCRdb copy retains only in-frame clones and omits some. Of 90,000 to 150,000 clones in the sample, approximately 96% were seen once. Sequenced material: unstimulated CD8+ T cells sorted from spleen or lymph node cells, taken before intestinal transplant. These receptors were collected from a human donor who received an intestinal transplant.

This clone was seen only once. V usage is TRBV15 and J usage is TRBJ1-6, with D unresolved. V lost 0 bases to trimming and J lost 7 bases, with 1 base between them. Per the germline V gene, CDR1 is LNHNV and CDR2 is YYDKDF (reference sequence). The CDR3 is 12 residues long. Here the CDR3 DNA reads TGTGCCACCAGCAGAGAGAATTCACCCCTCCACTTT. Translating gives CATSRENSPLHF.

The CDR3 spells CASSVDGRSLAKNIQYF. The CDR3 bases are TGTGCCAGCAGCGTAGATGGGAGGTCCTTAGCCAAAAACATTCAGTACTTC. The chain joins TRBV9 to TRBJ2-4, with TRBD2 as a possible D gene (6 bases). Germline loops: CDR1 SGDLS, CDR2 YYNGEE. CDR3 length: 17 amino acids. Trimming pared 0 bases from V and 0 bases from J, leaving 13 bases between. Filled out from reference TRBV9 and TRBJ2-4, the complete variable domain reads DSGVTQTPKHLITATGQRVTLRCSPRSGDLSVYWYQQSLDQGLQFLIQYYNGEERAKGNILERFSAQQFPDLHSELNLSSLELGDSALYFCASSVDGRSLAKNIQYFGAGTRLSVL.

This clone was observed once. The sample has other DNA sequences that encode this CDR3 too. The chain carries TRBV7-9 and TRBJ1-1; D is undetermined. The V and J ends lost 3 bases and 0 bases respectively, with 2 bases between them. This CDR3 comprises 12 residues. CDR1 SEHNR and CDR2 FQNEAQ come from the germline V gene (reference sequence). CDR3 sequence reads: CASSFVNTEAFF. In DNA, the CDR3 is TGTGCCAGCAGCTTCGTGAACACTGAAGCTTTCTTT.

This rearrangement joins TRBV11-2 to TRBJ1-5, with a possible D match to TRBD1 (6 bases). Germline lookup yields CDR1 SGHAT and CDR2 FQNNGV. Trimming took off 2 bases at V and 6 bases at J, with 11 bases between the two ends. The CDR3 spans 14 residues. CDR3 loop: CASSLNPGAQPQHF. In DNA, the CDR3 is TGTGCCAGCAGCTTAAACCCAGGGGCTCAGCCCCAGCATTTT.

V is TRBV27 and J is TRBJ2-5; TRBD2 is a possible D gene (6 bases). CDR3 length: 13 residues. Looked up from germline, CDR1 is MNHEY and CDR2 is SMNVEV (reference sequence). V was pared by 5 bases and J by 3 bases, with 10 bases between. The CDR3 DNA is TGTGCCAGCAGTCCCCCGGGGGAAGAGACCCAGTACTTC. Its translation is CASSPPGEETQYF.

This chain uses TRBV5-6 with TRBJ2-7; D is perhaps TRBD2 (6 bases). V lost 3 bases and J lost 0, with 10 bases in between. Looked up from germline, CDR1 is SGHDT and CDR2 is YYEEEE. This CDR3 is built from 14 residues. The DNA of the CDR3 is TGTGCCAGCAGCTACGGGACTCCCTCCTACGAGCAGTACTTC. Translating it yields CASSYGTPSYEQYF.

The chain employs TRBV27 and TRBJ1-2, with 7 bases that match TRBD1. With 8 bases clipped from V and 6 bases from J, the junction kept 18 bases outside the gene matches. The CDR3 runs 16 residues. Looked up from germline, CDR1 is MNHEY and CDR2 is SMNVEV (reference sequence). Here the CDR3 reads CASFSLPGQVEDGYTF. Here the CDR3 DNA reads TGTGCCAGCTTTTCCCTACCCGGACAGGTAGAGGATGGCTACACCTTC.

Details on this clone: A read error may account for a junction end that differs from germline. The genes are TRBV4-1 and TRBJ2-1; 9 bases fit TRBD2. Germline CDR1 MGHRA, CDR2 YSYEKL. The CDR3 length is 16 residues. The CDR3 region is CASSHPRLAGIHEQLF. The CDR3 nucleotides are TGCGCCAGCAGCCACCCGAGGCTAGCGGGAATCCATGAGCAGCTCTTC.

J is TRBJ1-5 and V is TRBV6-5; D not resolved. This CDR3 has 14 amino acids. The germline CDR1 and CDR2 sequences are MNHEY and SVGAGI. V was trimmed by 5 bases and J by 5 bases, leaving 13 bases between them. The CDR3 bases are TGTGCCAGCAGTGAACGAACAGAGGATCAGCCCCAGCATTTT. It codes for CASSERTEDQPQHF.